These T cell receptor beta chains were read from a single sample in a study of identical twins. TCRdb redid the calling of the 5' RACE reads with MiXCR, one entry per CDR3 protein. The sample holds approximately 670,000 distinct CDR3 sequences, around 6% seen once. Sequencing was carried out using naive T cells sorted from blood. These receptors all stem from a man between 18 and 35 years old in good health. Both conserved end residues are part of each CDR3. A D gene is named only where the DNA matches it firmly. Size tells how often a clone was seen (once, few, many) or the class of an expanded clone, and some rows leave it out.

few	TRBJ2-1	TRBV12-5	NA	CASGSVAWEQFF	TGTGCTAGTGGTTCTGTCGCGTGGGAGCAGTTCTTC
NA	TRBJ2-3	TRBV27	NA	CASNEDGTDTQYF	TGTGCCAGCAACGAAGACGGGACAGATACGCAGTATTTT
many	TRBJ2-7	TRBV24-1	NA	CATSGGGHVGNEQYF	TGTGCCACCAGTGGGGGAGGACACGTCGGGAATGAGCAGTACTTC
many	TRBJ2-3	TRBV5-1	TRBD2	CASSYSGTTTDTQYF	TGCGCCAGCAGCTATAGCGGGACTACCACAGATACGCAGTATTTT
NA	TRBJ2-6	TRBV6-2/TRBV6-3	NA	CASRDPSGANVLTF	TGTGCCAGCAGGGACCCCTCTGGGGCCAACGTCCTGACTTTC
few	TRBJ2-2	TRBV6-6	NA	CASSSQGFGELFF	TGTGCCAGCAGTTCCCAGGGGTTCGGGGAGCTGTTTTTT
NA	TRBJ2-2	TRBV12-3/TRBV12-4	NA	CASGQLATGELFF	TGTGCCAGCGGACAGTTAGCCACCGGGGAGCTGTTTTTT
few	TRBJ2-6	TRBV3-1	NA	CASSPLVIGANVLTF	TGTGCCAGCAGCCCACTAGTAATCGGGGCCAACGTCCTGACTTTC
many	TRBJ1-1	TRBV12-3/TRBV12-4	NA	CASTTKIGTEAFF	TGTGCCAGCACCACGAAGATCGGGACTGAAGCTTTCTTT
NA	TRBJ2-1	TRBV6-5	NA	CASSSGAPQFF	TGTGCCAGCAGTTCGGGGGCTCCGCAGTTCTTC